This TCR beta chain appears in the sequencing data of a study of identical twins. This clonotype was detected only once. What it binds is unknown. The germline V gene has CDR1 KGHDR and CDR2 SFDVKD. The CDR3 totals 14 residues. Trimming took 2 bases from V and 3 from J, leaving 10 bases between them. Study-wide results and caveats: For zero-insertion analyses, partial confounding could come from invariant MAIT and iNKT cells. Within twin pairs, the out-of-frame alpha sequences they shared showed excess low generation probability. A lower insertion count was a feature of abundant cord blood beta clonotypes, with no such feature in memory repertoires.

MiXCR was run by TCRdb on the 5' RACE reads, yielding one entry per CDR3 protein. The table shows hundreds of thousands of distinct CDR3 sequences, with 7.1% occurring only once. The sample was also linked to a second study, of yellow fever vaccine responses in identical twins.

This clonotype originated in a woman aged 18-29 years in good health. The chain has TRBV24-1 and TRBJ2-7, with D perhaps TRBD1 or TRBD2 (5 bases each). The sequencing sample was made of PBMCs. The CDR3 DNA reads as TGTGCCACCAGTGATTCGGGACGGAGCTACGAGCAGTACTTC. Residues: CATSDSGRSYEQYF.